The TCR beta chain described here comes from a study of vaccination and CD4 T cells after COVID-19. Germline V gene data show CDR1 as DFQATT and CDR2 as SNEGSKA (reference sequence). The CDR3 is 21 amino acids. V trimming: 0 bases; J trimming: 4 bases; junction bases outside the gene matches: 25. Cultured CD4+ T-cell DNA underwent Oncomine TCR Beta short-read sequencing. Cultures of CD4+ T cells served as the source for extracting genomic DNA. TCRdb called the PCR reads again in MiXCR, with one record for every CDR3 protein. This table holds under 15,000 distinct CDR3 sequences, about two fifths found once. Stated treatment: approximately nine-day PBMC culture with coronavirus spike peptide pools or control peptides (ViraFEST assay). Details on this clonotype: Antigen unknown.

The genes are TRBV20-1 and TRBJ2-7; 9 positions agree with TRBD2. This TCR came from a human donor who had recovered from COVID-19. Source: CD4+ T cells from blood, cultured in vitro, taken before SARS-CoV-2 vaccination. DNA for the CDR3: TGCAGTGCTAGAGATGTCGGGGCTAGCGGGGATCTTAACTCCTTGGGTTACGAGCAGTACTTC. Protein sequence: CSARDVGASGDLNSLGYEQYF.